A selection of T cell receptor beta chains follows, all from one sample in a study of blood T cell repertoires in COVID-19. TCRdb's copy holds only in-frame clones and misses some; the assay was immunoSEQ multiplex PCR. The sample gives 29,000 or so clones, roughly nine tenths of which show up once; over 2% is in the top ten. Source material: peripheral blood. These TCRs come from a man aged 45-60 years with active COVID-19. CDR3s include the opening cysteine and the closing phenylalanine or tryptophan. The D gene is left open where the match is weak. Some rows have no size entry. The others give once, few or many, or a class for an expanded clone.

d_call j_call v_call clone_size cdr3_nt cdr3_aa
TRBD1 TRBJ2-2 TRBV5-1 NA TGCGCCAGCAGCCCCTCATTCCAGGGGGCAAACACCGGGGAGCTGTTTTTT CASSPSFQGANTGELFF
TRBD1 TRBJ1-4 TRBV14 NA TGTGCCAGCAGCTCTCGGGACAGGGGTGAAAAACTGTTTTTT CASSSRDRGEKLFF
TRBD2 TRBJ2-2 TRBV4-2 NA TGTGCCAGCAGCCAAGATGGACTAGCGGGGGGAAGCGGGGAGCTGTTTTTT CASSQDGLAGGSGELFF
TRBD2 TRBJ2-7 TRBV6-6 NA TGTGCCAGCAGTCGTCCCGGGACTAGCGGGAGGGCTCACGAGCAGTACTTC CASSRPGTSGRAHEQYF
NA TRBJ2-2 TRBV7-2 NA TGTGCCAGCAGCTTACGGCGGCGGACCGGGGAGCTGTTTTTT CASSLRRRTGELFF
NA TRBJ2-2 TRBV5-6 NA TGTGCCAGCAGCTACTACCAAAGAAACACCGGGGAGCTGTTTTTT CASSYYQRNTGELFF
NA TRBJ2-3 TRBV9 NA TGTGCCAGCAGCCCAGGGGTTCGCTCCACAGATACGCAGTATTTT CASSPGVRSTDTQYF
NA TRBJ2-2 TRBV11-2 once TGTGCCAGCAGCTTCCTCCGGGGGGCGTTCGGCACCGGGGAGCTGTTTTTT CASSFLRGAFGTGELFF
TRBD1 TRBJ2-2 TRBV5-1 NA TGCGCCAGCAGCTCTGGACAGGGAAACACCGGGGAGCTGTTTTTT CASSSGQGNTGELFF
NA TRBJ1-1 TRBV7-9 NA TGTGCCAGCAGCCTTTTAATGAACACTGAAGCTTTCTTT CASSLLMNTEAFF
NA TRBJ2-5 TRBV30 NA TGTGCCTGGAGTGATAAAACTGTCCAAGAGACCCAGTACTTC CAWSDKTVQETQYF
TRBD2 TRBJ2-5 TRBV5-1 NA TGCGCCAGCAGCGGTATAGCGGGAGGAGAGACCCAGTACTTC CASSGIAGGETQYF
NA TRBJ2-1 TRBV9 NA TGTGCCAGCAGCGGTCGACCAGGGTACAATGAGCAGTTCTTC CASSGRPGYNEQFF
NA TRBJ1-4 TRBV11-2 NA TGTGCCAGCAGCTTACGCCGGACTGACCAGATTGAAAAACTGTTTTTT CASSLRRTDQIEKLFF
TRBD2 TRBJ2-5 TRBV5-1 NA TGCGCCAGCAGCTTGGGGGACTACCACCAAGAGACCCAGTACTTC CASSLGDYHQETQYF
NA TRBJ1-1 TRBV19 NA TGTGCCAGTACCAAGATCACGACAGCTATGAACACTGAAGCTTTCTTT CASTKITTAMNTEAFF
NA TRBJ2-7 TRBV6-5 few TGTGCCAGCAGCAACGGGGATGGGGAAGGCGAGCAGTACTTC CASSNGDGEGEQYF
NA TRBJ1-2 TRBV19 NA TGTGCCAGTAGTATAGTAACAGACTATGGCTACACCTTC CASSIVTDYGYTF
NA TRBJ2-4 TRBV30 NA TGTGCCTGGAGTGTAAGGGGTCTAGCCAAAAACATTCAGTACTTC CAWSVRGLAKNIQYF
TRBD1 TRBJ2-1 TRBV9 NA TGTGCCAGCAGCACACGACAGGGGGCGATAGATGAGCAGTTCTTC CASSTRQGAIDEQFF
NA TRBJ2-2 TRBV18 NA TGTGCCAGCTCACCCCGGGACTCCGCAGCCGGGGAGCTGTTTTTT CASSPRDSAAGELFF
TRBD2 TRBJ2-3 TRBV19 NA TGTGCCGCACAGCGGGAGGGGACAGATACGCAGTATTTT CAAQREGTDTQYF
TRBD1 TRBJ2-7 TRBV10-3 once TGTGCCATCAGTGGACAGGGGTACGAGCAGTACTTC CAISGQGYEQYF
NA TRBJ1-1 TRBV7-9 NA TGTGCCAGCAGCCGAACAGGGAGTGTTGAAGCTTTCTTT CASSRTGSVEAFF
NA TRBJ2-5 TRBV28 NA TGTGCCAGCAACCCGACAGTCCAAGAGACCCAGTACTTC CASNPTVQETQYF
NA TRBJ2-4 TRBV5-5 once TGTGCCAGCGTAGGTAGAGGTCTTCAGTACTTC CASVGRGLQYF
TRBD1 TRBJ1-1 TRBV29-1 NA TGCAGCGTTGACGGGACAGGGCTTCGCACTGAAGCTTTCTTT CSVDGTGLRTEAFF
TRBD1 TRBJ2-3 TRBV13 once TGTGCCAGCAGCTTAAACAGGGGGGATACGCAGTATTTT CASSLNRGDTQYF
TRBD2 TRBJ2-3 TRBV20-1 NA TGCAGTGCTAGTGGACTAGCGGGAACAGATACGCAGTATTTT CSASGLAGTDTQYF
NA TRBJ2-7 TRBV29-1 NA TGCAGCGTTGAAACCTTGCGGGGCGGGGAGCAGTACTTC CSVETLRGGEQYF
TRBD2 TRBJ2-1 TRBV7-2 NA TGTGCCAGCAGCTTAGGTGGTAGCGGGAGGGGGAATGAGCAGTTCTTC CASSLGGSGRGNEQFF
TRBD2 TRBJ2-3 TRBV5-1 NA TGCGCCAGCAGCGACGCAGGGGGACTAGCTACGCAGTATTTT CASSDAGGLATQYF
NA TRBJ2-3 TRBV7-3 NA TGTGCCAGCAGCTTGGGTTTAGCCACAGATACGCAGTATTTT CASSLGLATDTQYF
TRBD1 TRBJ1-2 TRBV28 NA TGTGCCAGCAGTGGCCGGGACAGGGGTAACTATGGCTACACCTTC CASSGRDRGNYGYTF
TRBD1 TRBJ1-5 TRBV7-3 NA TGTGCCAGCAGCATAGACAGGGGGTACCAGCCCCAGCATTTT CASSIDRGYQPQHF
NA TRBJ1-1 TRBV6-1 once TGTGCCAGCAGTGAGACAGCGGGGTACACTGAAGCTTTCTTT CASSETAGYTEAFF
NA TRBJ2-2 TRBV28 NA TGTGCCAGCAGATCTACAGGGATACGGGCCGGGGAGCTGTTTTTT CASRSTGIRAGELFF
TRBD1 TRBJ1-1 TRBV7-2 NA TGTGCCAGCAGCTTAGGGGGTGTCGGGACAGCGAACACTGAAGCTTTCTTT CASSLGGVGTANTEAFF
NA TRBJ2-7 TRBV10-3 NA TGTGCCATCAGGGGCGATGGCGGGGCCAGCTCCTACGAGCAGTACTTC CAIRGDGGASSYEQYF
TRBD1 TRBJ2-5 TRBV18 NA TGTGCCAGCTCACCACTCTTGACAGGGCAGGAGACCCAGTACTTC CASSPLLTGQETQYF
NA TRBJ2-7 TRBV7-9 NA TGTGCCAGCGGAGGGAGCCCCTACGAGCAGTACTTC CASGGSPYEQYF
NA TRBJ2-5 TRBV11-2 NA TGTGCCAGCAGCTTAGGCAGGGAGACCCAGTACTTC CASSLGRETQYF
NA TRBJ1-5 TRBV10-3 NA TGTGCCATCAGTGAGCGTCGGACCGGGAAGCCCCAGCATTTT CAISERRTGKPQHF
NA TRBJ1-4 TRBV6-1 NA TGTGCCAGCAGTGAACTGGGGGAGGCAACTAATGAAAAACTGTTTTTT CASSELGEATNEKLFF
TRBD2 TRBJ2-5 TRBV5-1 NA TGCGCCAGCAGTGCCGGGACTAGCGGGAGTTCCCCAGAGACCCAGTACTTC CASSAGTSGSSPETQYF
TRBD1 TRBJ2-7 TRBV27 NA TGTGCCAGCAGTTTAGGAACAGGGGACGAGCAGTACTTC CASSLGTGDEQYF
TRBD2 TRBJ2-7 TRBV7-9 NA TGTGCCAGCAGCTTTACTAGCGGCTCCTACGAGCAGTACTTC CASSFTSGSYEQYF
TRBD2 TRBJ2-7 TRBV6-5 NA TGTGCCAGCAGTTCGGGGGGGGACTCCTACGAGCAGTACTTC CASSSGGDSYEQYF